This TCR beta chain was recorded in a study of blood T cells in healthy people across ages. Combining a sample-barcoded 5' primer with a J-beta primer mix, a second PCR ran for roughly 7 to 11 cycles. There were at least 3 million CDR3-containing paired-end reads obtained from each sample. TCRdb re-called the 5' RACE reads through MiXCR, storing one row per CDR3 protein. The sample lists around 820,000 distinct CDR3 sequences, more than 20% occurring once. This clonotype was counted only a few times. CDR3 length: 15 amino acids. Germline lookup yields CDR1 MGHDK and CDR2 SYGVNS. V was pared by 1 base and J by 0 bases, with 9 bases between. The data also belong to a second study, concerning T cells of mothers and their children.

Input material: blood. The sequence came from a boy aged 5-17 years in good health. The chain employs TRBV25-1 and TRBJ1-1; no reliable D call. The CDR3 region is CASSESGSMNTEAFF. In nucleotides, the CDR3 is TGTGCCAGCAGTGAATCGGGCAGCATGAACACTGAAGCTTTCTTT.